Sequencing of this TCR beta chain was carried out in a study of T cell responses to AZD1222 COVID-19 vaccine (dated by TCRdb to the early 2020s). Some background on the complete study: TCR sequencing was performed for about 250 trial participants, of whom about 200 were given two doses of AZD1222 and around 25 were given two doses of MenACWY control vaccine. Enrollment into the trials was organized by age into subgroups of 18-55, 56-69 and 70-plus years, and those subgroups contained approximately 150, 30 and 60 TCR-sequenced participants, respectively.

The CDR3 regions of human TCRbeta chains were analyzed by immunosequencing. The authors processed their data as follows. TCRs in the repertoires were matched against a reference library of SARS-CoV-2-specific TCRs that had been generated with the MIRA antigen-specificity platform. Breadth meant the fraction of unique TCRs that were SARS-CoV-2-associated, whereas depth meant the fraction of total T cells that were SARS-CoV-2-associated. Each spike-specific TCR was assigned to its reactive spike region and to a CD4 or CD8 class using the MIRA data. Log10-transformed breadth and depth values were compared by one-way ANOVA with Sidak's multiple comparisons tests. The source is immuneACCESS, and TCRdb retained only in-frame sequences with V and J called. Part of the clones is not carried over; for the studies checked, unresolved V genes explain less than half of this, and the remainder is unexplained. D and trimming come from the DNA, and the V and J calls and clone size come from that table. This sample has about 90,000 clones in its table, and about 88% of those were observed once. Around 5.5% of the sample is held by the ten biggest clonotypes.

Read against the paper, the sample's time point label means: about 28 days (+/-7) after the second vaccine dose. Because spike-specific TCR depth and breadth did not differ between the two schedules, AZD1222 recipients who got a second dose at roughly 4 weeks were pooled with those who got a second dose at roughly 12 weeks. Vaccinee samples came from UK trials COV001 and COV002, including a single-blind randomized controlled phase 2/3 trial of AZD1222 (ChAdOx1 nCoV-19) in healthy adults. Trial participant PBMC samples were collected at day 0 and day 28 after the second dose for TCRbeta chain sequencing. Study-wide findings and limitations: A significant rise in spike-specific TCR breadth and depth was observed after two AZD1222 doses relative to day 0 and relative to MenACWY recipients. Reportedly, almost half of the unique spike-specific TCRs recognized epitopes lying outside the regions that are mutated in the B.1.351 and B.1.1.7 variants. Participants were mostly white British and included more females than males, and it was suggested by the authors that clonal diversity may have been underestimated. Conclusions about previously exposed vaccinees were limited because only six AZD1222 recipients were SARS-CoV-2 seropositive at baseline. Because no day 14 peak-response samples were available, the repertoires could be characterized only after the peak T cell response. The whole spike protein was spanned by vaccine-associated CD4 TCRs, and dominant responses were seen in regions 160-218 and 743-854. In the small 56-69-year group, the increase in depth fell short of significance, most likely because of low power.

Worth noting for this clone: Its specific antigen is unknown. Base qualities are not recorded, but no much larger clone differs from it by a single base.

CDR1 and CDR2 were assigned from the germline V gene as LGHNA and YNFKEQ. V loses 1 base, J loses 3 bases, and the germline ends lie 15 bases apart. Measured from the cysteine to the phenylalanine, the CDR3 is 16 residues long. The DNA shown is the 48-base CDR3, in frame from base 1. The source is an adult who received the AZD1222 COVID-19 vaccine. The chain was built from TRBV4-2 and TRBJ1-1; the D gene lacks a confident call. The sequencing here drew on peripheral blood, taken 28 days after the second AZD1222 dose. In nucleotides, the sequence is TGTGCCAGCAGCCAAGGTCTGACTGGGAGGGACACTGAAGCTTTCTTT. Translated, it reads CASSQGLTGRDTEAFF.